The 2 T cell receptor beta chains below come from one sample, sequenced in a study of blood T cell repertoires in COVID-19. Some clones are missing from TCRdb's copy, which holds only in-frame ones; the method was immunoSEQ multiplex PCR. The sample contains about 140,000 clones, 70% to 80% of which appear only once. Sequenced sample: peripheral blood. The origin of the receptors is a woman of 80 years or more with active or convalescent COVID-19.

The rearrangement joins TRBV25-1 to TRBJ1-1; D uncertain. Trimming left V 1 base short and J 11 bases short, with 8 bases between. This CDR3 has 11 amino acids. Germline CDR1 and CDR2: MGHDK and SYGVNS. CDR3 loop: CASSESTTAFF. In DNA form, the CDR3 reads TGTGCCAGCAGTGAATCCACTACGGCTTTCTTT.

This clone was seen just once. The genes are TRBV5-1 and TRBJ1-2; D is undetermined. Germline V gene lookup returns CDR1 SGHRS and CDR2 YFSETQ. Trimming removed 0 bases from V and 0 bases from J, with 12 bases in between. The CDR3 contains 16 residues. The DNA of the CDR3 is TGCGCCAGCAGCTTGGGATACTCTTCCCCTAACTATGGCTACACCTTC. As protein: CASSLGYSSPNYGYTF.